The 9 T cell receptor beta chains below all came from one sample that was sequenced in a study of response to subunit inactivated influenza vaccine. TCRdb passed the RT-PCR reads through MiXCR, listing each CDR3 protein once. The sample consists of under 500,000 distinct CDR3 sequences, approximately 11% of them appearing once. The specimen comprised PBMCs from blood, sampled around seven weeks after vaccination. These receptors were collected from a middle-aged man who received an inactivated influenza vaccine.

There are a few counts of this clonotype. The chain is built from TRBV29-1 and TRBJ2-1; D remains unclear. The CDR3 is made up of 12 amino acids. Trimming took off 7 bases at V and 9 bases at J, with 16 bases between the two ends. Looked up from germline, CDR1 is SQVTM and CDR2 is ANQGSEA. The CDR3 reads CSGLTVLGEQFF. CDR3 nucleotide sequence: TGCAGCGGCCTGACTGTCTTAGGTGAGCAGTTCTTC.

This clonotype was detected a few times. The chain is built from TRBV28 and TRBJ2-7; the D gene is possibly TRBD1 (6 bases). Trimming pared 9 bases from V and 3 bases from J, leaving 18 bases between. The germline V gene encodes CDR1 MDHEN and CDR2 SYDVKM. The CDR3 runs to 14 residues. The CDR3 DNA sequence: TGTGCCAGTAAAAGCACAGGGTCGGGCTACGAGCAGTACTTC. It specifies CASKSTGSGYEQYF.

A word on this clonotype: A much larger clone lies a single base off, so this may be a read error. The genes are TRBV4-3 and TRBJ2-1; D could derive from TRBD1 or TRBD2 (6 bases each). The CDR3 has 14 residues. The germline CDR1 and CDR2 sequences are LGHNA and YSLEER. The CDR3 DNA sequence: TGCGCCAGCAGCCAAGAACCCGGGGGCAATGAGCAGTCCTTC. Amino acids: CASSQEPGGNEQSF.

V usage is TRBV9 and J usage is TRBJ1-4; TRBD1 agrees at 10 bases. CDR1 SGDLS and CDR2 YYNGEE come from the germline V gene. This CDR3 contains 15 residues. Trimming cost V 0 bases and J 7 bases; bases outside gene matches: 3. As DNA, the CDR3 is TGTGCCAGCAGCGTAGAGGGGACAGGGGTTGAAAAACTGTTTTTT. The encoded protein is CASSVEGTGVEKLFF. The full variable domain, its missing parts supplied by reference TRBV9 and TRBJ1-4, is DSGVTQTPKHLITATGQRVTLRCSPRSGDLSVYWYQQSLDQGLQFLIQYYNGEERAKGNILERFSAQQFPDLHSELNLSSLELGDSALYFCASSVEGTGVEKLFFGSGTQLSVL.

This clonotype has just a few counts. The V gene is TRBV20-1, the J gene TRBJ1-1, with D possibly matching TRBD1 (5 bases). V was clipped by 6 bases and J by 0 bases, with 11 bases between them. Germline V CDR1 and CDR2: DFQATT, SNEGSKA (reference sequence). The CDR3 is 13 residues long. CDR3 residues: CSAKRGVNTEAFF. Here the CDR3 DNA reads TGCAGTGCCAAGAGGGGCGTGAACACTGAAGCTTTCTTT.

J is TRBJ2-2 and V is TRBV7-3; D may match TRBD1 or TRBD2 (5 bases each). The V gene's germline CDR1 is SGHTA and CDR2 FQGTGA. Trimming shortened V by 5 bases and J by 0 bases, and 16 bases separated the two germline ends. This CDR3 comprises 17 residues. CDR3 sequence: CASSPGRNVANTGELFF. The CDR3 DNA sequence: TGTGCCAGCAGCCCGGGACGGAACGTTGCGAACACCGGGGAGCTGTTTTTT.

This chain joins TRBV29-1 and TRBJ2-7; 13 positions agree with TRBD2. The germline gives CDR1 SQVTM, CDR2 ANQGSEA. The CDR3 has 15 residues. Trimming took 6 bases from V and 2 from J; bases not matched to a gene: 7. CDR3 protein: CSVVGTSGKPYEQYF. The CDR3 coding sequence is TGCAGCGTCGTTGGGACTAGCGGGAAACCCTACGAGCAGTACTTC.

This clonotype came up once. The junction departs from the called germline gene at one end, perhaps through a read error. The V gene is TRBV3-1, the J gene TRBJ2-7; 10 nucleotides match TRBD2. CDR1 is LGHDT and CDR2 is YNNKEL in the germline V gene (reference sequence). The CDR3 is made up of 15 amino acids. The CDR3 region has the DNA TGTGCCAGCAGCCTGGGGCTAGCGGGGGCCTACGAGCAGTCCTTC. As protein: CASSLGLAGAYEQSF.

The CDR3 DNA reads as TGTGCCAGCAGCTTACTTGCGAACAGGGGAGGCGAGCAGTACTTC. It specifies CASSLLANRGGEQYF. This chain links TRBV7-9 with TRBJ2-7; D possibly corresponds to TRBD1 (7 bases). This CDR3 region has 15 residues. The ends were cut back, 2 bases at V and 6 bases at J, with 17 bases in the middle. CDR1 and CDR2 from the germline V gene are SEHNR and FQNEAQ (reference sequence). Together with reference TRBV7-9 and TRBJ2-7, the CDR3 gives the full variable domain: DTGVSQNPRHKITKRGQNVTFRCDPISEHNRLYWYRQTLGQGPEFLTYFQNEAQLEKSRLLSDRFSAERPKGSFSTLEIQRTEQGDSAMYLCASSLLANRGGEQYFGPGTRLTVT.